A single sample gave rise to the 26 T cell receptor beta chains below, sequenced in a study of CD8+ T cells in alopecia areata. Treatment indicated: oral pan-JAK inhibitor, 5-10 mg twice daily. Extracted RNA was reverse transcribed into cDNA, the sequencing template. The table came from immunoSEQ multiplex PCR; TCRdb's copy has only in-frame clones and leaves some out. The sample includes more than 110,000 clones, around four fifths of them seen just once. The specimen was CD8+ T cells sorted from blood, collected at week 4, from a patient treated with tofacitinib. All receptors come from a human donor with alopecia areata.

The chain links TRBV7-9 to TRBJ2-2; D unclear. The CDR3 totals 16 residues. Per the germline V gene, CDR1 is SEHNR and CDR2 is FQNEAQ (reference sequence). V gave up 4 bases and J gave up 7 bases, with 19 bases separating them. The DNA for the CDR3 is TGTGCCAGCAGCTCCCGGCCGGTCACTACGGACGGGGAGCTGTTTTTT. It translates to CASSSRPVTTDGELFF.

This clone was picked up one time. V usage is TRBV4-1 and J usage is TRBJ2-1; TRBD1 might be the D (6 bases). Germline assignment: CDR1 MGHRA and CDR2 YSYEKL. The ends were cut back, 4 bases at V and 3 bases at J, with 13 bases in the middle. CDR3 length equals 15 residues. Written as DNA, the CDR3 is TGCGCCAGCAGCCCCCTGGGGGCGGGCTACAATGAGCAGTTCTTC. It encodes CASSPLGAGYNEQFF.

This sequence joins TRBV7-8 and TRBJ1-1; 9 bases map to TRBD1. CDR1 and CDR2 from the germline V gene are SGHVS and FQNEAQ. Unmatched junction bases numbered 8, after V lost 1 base and J lost 2 bases. The CDR3 extends over 17 amino acids. The CDR3 sequence: CASSLVRTGVYNTEAFF. CDR3 DNA: TGTGCCAGCAGCTTAGTGAGGACAGGGGTTTATAACACTGAAGCTTTCTTT.

V gene TRBV18 combines with J gene TRBJ2-7, with D perhaps given as TRBD1 or TRBD2 (5 bases each). The CDR3 runs to 15 residues. The ends were cut back, 6 bases at V and 1 base at J, with 16 bases in the middle. Germline-derived CDR1 and CDR2 are KGHSH and LQKENI. The CDR3 protein is CASSPRDRTSYEQYF. Written as DNA, the CDR3 is TGTGCCAGCTCGCCTCGGGACCGCACTTCCTACGAGCAGTACTTC.

This clone was counted a few times. CDR3 nucleotides: TGTGCCAGCAGCTGGGACTTAGCGAGCGATCCTTACAATGAGCAGTTCTTC. This sequence encodes CASSWDLASDPYNEQFF. The rearrangement links TRBV7-9 to TRBJ2-1; D possibly corresponds to TRBD2 (6 bases). Germline V lookup: CDR1 SEHNR, CDR2 FQNEAQ (reference sequence). The CDR3 contains 17 residues. V lost 4 bases and J 4 bases, leaving 20 bases between the germline ends.

The chain uses TRBV25-1 and TRBJ1-1; maybe TRBD1 (6 bases). V was clipped by 5 bases and J by 2 bases, with 15 bases between them. CDR1 MGHDK and CDR2 SYGVNS come from the germline V gene. The CDR3 extends over 15 amino acids. In nucleotides, the CDR3 is TGTGCCAGCAGTACCCGGACAGATAGAAACACTGAAGCTTTCTTT. Its translation: CASSTRTDRNTEAFF.

The V call is TRBV19, the J call TRBJ1-5; D uncertain. This CDR3 is 12 amino acids long. V lost 8 bases to trimming and J lost 2 bases, with 7 bases between them. In germline, CDR1 is LNHDA, CDR2 SQIVND (reference sequence). The CDR3 is CASQLGNQPQHF. DNA for the CDR3: TGTGCCAGTCAACTGGGCAATCAGCCCCAGCATTTT.

This rearrangement joins TRBV14 to TRBJ2-3; TRBD1 is a possible D gene (5 bases). Germline-derived CDR1 and CDR2 are SGHDN and FVKESK. The V end was cut by 0 bases, the J end by 3 bases, with 16 bases between. The length of the CDR3 is 17 residues. In DNA form, the CDR3 reads TGTGCCAGCAGCCAAGAGCTGGGGCGGCGGTGGACAGATACGCAGTATTTT. This translates into CASSQELGRRWTDTQYF.

The sample holds one count of this clone. The rearrangement links TRBV29-1 to TRBJ2-3; 7 positions agree with TRBD2. The CDR3 is 16 residues long. V gave up 3 bases and J gave up 2 bases; unmatched junction bases: 11. Germline loops: CDR1 SQVTM, CDR2 ANQGSEA. The chain's CDR3 is CSVEIPSGAYTDTQYF. The CDR3 DNA is TGCAGCGTTGAGATACCCAGCGGGGCCTACACAGATACGCAGTATTTT.

The chain combines TRBV27 with TRBJ2-7; 7 positions agree with TRBD1. The CDR3 spans 15 residues. Germline CDR1 reads MNHEY; CDR2 reads SMNVEV (reference sequence). V lost 0 bases to trimming and J lost 2 bases; unmatched junction nucleotides: 4. Here the CDR3 DNA reads TGTGCCAGCAGTTTATCAGCAGGGGGTCCCTACGAGCAGTACTTC. This translates into CASSLSAGGPYEQYF.

In regard to this clone: Germline and junction disagree at one end, which may indicate a read error. V is TRBV27 and J is TRBJ1-5, with D maybe TRBD1 (5 bases). The germline V gene encodes CDR1 MNHEY and CDR2 SMNVEV (reference sequence). The CDR3 covers 11 residues. This CDR3 is CTSRANQPQHF. The DNA for the CDR3 is TGTACCAGCAGGGCGAATCAGCCCCAGCATTTT.

The V and J genes are TRBV30 and TRBJ1-5, with 8 bases lining up with TRBD1. Trimming cost V 2 bases and J 5 bases; bases outside gene matches: 5. Germline assignment: CDR1 GTSNPN and CDR2 SVGIG (reference sequence). The CDR3 is made up of 14 amino acids. CDR3 sequence reads: CAWSRTGYHQPQHF. CDR3 in DNA: TGTGCCTGGAGTAGGACAGGGTATCATCAGCCCCAGCATTTT.

The CDR3 DNA sequence: TGTGCCAGCAGCTTAGGCCAGAATCCTTACAATGAGCAGTTCTTC. Amino acids: CASSLGQNPYNEQFF. V usage is TRBV7-9 and J usage is TRBJ2-1; no firm D call. Trimming left V 1 base short and J 4 bases short, with 11 bases between. From germline, CDR1 is SEHNR and CDR2 FQNEAQ (reference sequence). The CDR3 is made up of 15 amino acids.

The chain carries TRBV29-1 and TRBJ2-5, with D perhaps TRBD2 (5 bases). The assigned J gene may be wrong: the sequence end matches TRBJ2-7 better. Germline V CDR1 and CDR2: SQVTM, ANQGSEA. This CDR3 contains 13 residues. In nucleotides, the CDR3 is TGCAGCGTCAGGACTTCGAGCTCCTACGAGCAGTACTTC. Translation gives CSVRTSSSYEQYF.

The chain carries TRBV27 and TRBJ2-3; TRBD2 matches 13 bases. Looked up from germline, CDR1 is MNHEY and CDR2 is SMNVEV (reference sequence). This CDR3 comprises 17 residues. V gave up 5 bases and J gave up 2 bases; unmatched junction bases: 7. The CDR3 nucleotides read TGTGCCAGCAGTCTGTGGACTAGCGGGGGCCTCACAGATACGCAGTATTTT. Translation gives CASSLWTSGGLTDTQYF.

V usage is TRBV27 and J usage is TRBJ1-5; TRBD1 might be the D (5 bases). In germline, CDR1 is MNHEY, CDR2 SMNVEV (reference sequence). The CDR3 loop spans 15 amino acids. Trimming removed 5 bases at V and 4 bases at J, with 15 bases between. CDR3 DNA sequence: TGTGCCAGCAGTCTTATAGGGGCAGGAAATCAGCCCCAGCATTTT. Translating it yields CASSLIGAGNQPQHF.

The chain employs TRBV9 and TRBJ1-3, with D unresolved. This CDR3 comprises 11 residues. Deletions cut 7 bases from V and 0 bases from J, with 2 bases between. Germline lookup yields CDR1 SGDLS and CDR2 YYNGEE. CDR3: CASASGNTIYF. CDR3 sequence (DNA): TGTGCCAGCGCCTCTGGAAACACCATATATTTT.

Notes on this clone: The junction shows a germline mismatch at one end, possibly a read error. The genes are TRBV7-7 and TRBJ2-7, with D perhaps matching TRBD1 or TRBD2 (5 bases each). The CDR3 covers 14 residues. Looked up from germline, CDR1 is SSHAT and CDR2 is FNYEAQ (reference sequence). The CDR3 sequence is CASSPGTGSYEQYF. The CDR3 DNA follows: TGTGCTAGCAGCCCCGGGACGGGCTCCTACGAGCAGTACTTC.

The CDR3 DNA follows: TGTGCCAGTAGTATAGTCGACCGGGACGGAGTGGAGCAGTACTTC. It is translated as CASSIVDRDGVEQYF. The chain links TRBV19 to TRBJ2-7, with D perhaps assigned TRBD1 or TRBD2 (5 bases each). CDR3 length: 15 residues. Trimming shortened V by 1 base and J by 7 bases, and 17 bases separated the two germline ends. Germline V CDR1 and CDR2: LNHDA, SQIVND (reference sequence).

The chain has TRBV5-1 and TRBJ2-2; 10 positions agree with TRBD1. The germline V gene encodes CDR1 SGHRS and CDR2 YFSETQ. This CDR3 is 17 amino acids long. V shed 0 bases and J 3 bases; nucleotides not matched to a gene: 5. The chain's CDR3 is CASSLAGTGADTGELFF. The CDR3 DNA reads as TGCGCCAGCAGCTTGGCCGGGACAGGGGCGGACACCGGGGAGCTGTTTTTT.

This rearrangement joins TRBV7-2 to TRBJ2-3; D possibly corresponds to TRBD1 (6 bases). Germline CDR1 SGHTA, CDR2 FQGNSA. Trimming shortened V by 0 bases and J by 3 bases, and 13 bases separated the two germline ends. The length of the CDR3 is 16 residues. As DNA, the CDR3 is TGTGCCAGCAGCTTAGCGAGGCAGGGGTTGACAGATACGCAGTATTTT. It translates to CASSLARQGLTDTQYF.

This chain joins TRBV7-9 and TRBJ2-7; 8 nucleotides align to TRBD1. The junction had 0 bases not matched to a gene; V was cut back by 5 bases and J by 0 bases. The CDR3 runs 13 residues. The V gene's germline CDR1 is SEHNR and CDR2 FQNEAQ (reference sequence). CDR3 residues: CASSDRGSYEQYF. Written as DNA, the CDR3 is TGTGCCAGCAGCGACAGGGGCTCCTACGAGCAGTACTTC.

The V gene is TRBV6-1, the J gene TRBJ1-5, with a weak D call TRBD1 (5 bases). The CDR3 extends over 15 amino acids. The germline gives CDR1 MNHNS, CDR2 SASEGT. The germline V and J ends were trimmed by 6 bases and 2 bases, with 14 bases remaining between them. DNA of the CDR3: TGTGCCAGCAGGGACTATACGGGGGGCAATCAGCCCCAGCATTTT. Encoded protein: CASRDYTGGNQPQHF.

The chain carries TRBV7-9 and TRBJ1-1, with 10 bases aligning to TRBD1. With 4 bases clipped from V and 5 bases from J, the junction kept 4 bases outside the gene matches. The germline CDR1 and CDR2 sequences are SEHNR and FQNEAQ (reference sequence). This CDR3 is built from 14 residues. CDR3 sequence reads: CASSYRTGGTEAFF. The DNA of the CDR3 is TGTGCCAGCAGCTACCGGACAGGGGGGACTGAAGCTTTCTTT.

This clone was seen just once. The chain uses TRBV5-4 and TRBJ2-1; a weak D match, TRBD2 (6 bases). Trimming stripped 4 bases from V and 5 bases from J, with 13 bases between. Germline loops: CDR1 SGHNT, CDR2 YYREEE (reference sequence). There are 14 residues in the CDR3. The CDR3 bases are TGTGCCAGCAGCCCGGGAGAGGAGGACAATGAGCAGTTCTTC. Translating gives CASSPGEEDNEQFF.

This clone was seen just once. This chain joins TRBV19 and TRBJ2-3; the D is unclear. This CDR3 is 11 amino acids long. The germline CDR1 and CDR2 sequences are LNHDA and SQIVND (reference sequence). Deletions cut 9 bases from V and 2 bases from J, with 6 bases between. The CDR3 is CASSYTDTQYF. CDR3 in DNA: TGTGCCAGCAGCTACACAGATACGCAGTATTTT.